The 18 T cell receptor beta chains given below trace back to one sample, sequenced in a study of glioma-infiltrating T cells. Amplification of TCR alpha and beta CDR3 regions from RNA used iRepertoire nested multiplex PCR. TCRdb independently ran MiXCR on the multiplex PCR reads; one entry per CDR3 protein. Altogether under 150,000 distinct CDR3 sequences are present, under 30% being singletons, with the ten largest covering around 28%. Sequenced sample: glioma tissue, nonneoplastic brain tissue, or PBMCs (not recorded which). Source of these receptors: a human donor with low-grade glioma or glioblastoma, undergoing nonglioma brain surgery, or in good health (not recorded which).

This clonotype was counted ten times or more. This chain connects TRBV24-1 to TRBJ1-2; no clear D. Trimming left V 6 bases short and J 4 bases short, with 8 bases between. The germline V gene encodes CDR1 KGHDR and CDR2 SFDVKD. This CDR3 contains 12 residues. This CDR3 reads CATSPGSYGYTF. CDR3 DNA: TGTGCCACCAGTCCCGGTTCCTATGGCTACACCTTC.

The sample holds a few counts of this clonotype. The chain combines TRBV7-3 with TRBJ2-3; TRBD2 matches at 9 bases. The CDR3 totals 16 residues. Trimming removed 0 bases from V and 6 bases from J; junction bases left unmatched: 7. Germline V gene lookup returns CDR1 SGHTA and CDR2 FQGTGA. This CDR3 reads CASSLTGGLAGDTQYF. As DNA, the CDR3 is TGTGCCAGCAGCTTAACGGGGGGACTAGCTGGTGATACGCAGTATTTT.

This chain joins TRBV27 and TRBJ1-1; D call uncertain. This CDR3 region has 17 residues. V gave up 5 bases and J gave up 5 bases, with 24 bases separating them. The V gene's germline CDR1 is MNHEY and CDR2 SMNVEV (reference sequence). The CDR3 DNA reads TGTGCCAGCAGTGGGAATCCCCGGCCCCCCAGTAGGACTGAAGCTTTCTTT. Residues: CASSGNPRPPSRTEAFF.

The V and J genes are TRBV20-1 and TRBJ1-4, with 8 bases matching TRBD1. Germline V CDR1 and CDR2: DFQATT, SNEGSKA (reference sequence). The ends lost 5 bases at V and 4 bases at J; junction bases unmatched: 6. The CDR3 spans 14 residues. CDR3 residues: CSAPTGGFNEKLFF. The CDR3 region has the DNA TGCAGTGCTCCAACAGGGGGTTTTAATGAAAAACTGTTTTTT.

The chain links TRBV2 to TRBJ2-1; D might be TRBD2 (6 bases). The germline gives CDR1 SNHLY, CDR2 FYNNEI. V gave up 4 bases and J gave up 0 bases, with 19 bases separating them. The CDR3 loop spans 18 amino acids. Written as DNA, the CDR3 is TGTGCCAGCAGTGCCCGACTTAGCGGCCTAAGCTCCTACAATGAGCAGTTCTTC. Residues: CASSARLSGLSSYNEQFF.

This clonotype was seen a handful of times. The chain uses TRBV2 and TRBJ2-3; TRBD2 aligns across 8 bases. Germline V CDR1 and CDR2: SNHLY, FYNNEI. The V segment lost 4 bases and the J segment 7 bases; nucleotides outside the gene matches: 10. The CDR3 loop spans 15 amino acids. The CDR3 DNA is TGTGCCAGCAGTGTGGCCGGGACTAGTGAAAATACGCAGTATTTT. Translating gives CASSVAGTSENTQYF.

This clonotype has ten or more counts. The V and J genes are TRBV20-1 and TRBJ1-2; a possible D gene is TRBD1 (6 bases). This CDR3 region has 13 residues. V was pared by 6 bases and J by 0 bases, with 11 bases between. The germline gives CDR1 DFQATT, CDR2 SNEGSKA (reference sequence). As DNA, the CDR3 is TGCAGTGCCCGCACAGGGCCTAACTATGGCTACACCTTC. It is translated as CSARTGPNYGYTF.

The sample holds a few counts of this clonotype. The CDR3 loop is CASSPTGARGNQPQHF. CDR3 coding DNA: TGTGCCAGTAGCCCAACAGGCGCTCGGGGTAATCAGCCCCAGCATTTT. The V gene is TRBV19, the J gene TRBJ1-5; D perhaps matches TRBD1 (5 bases). The CDR3 loop spans 16 amino acids. The V and J ends lost 6 bases and 4 bases respectively, with 19 bases between them. Germline assignment: CDR1 LNHDA and CDR2 SQIVND (reference sequence).

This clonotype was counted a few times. CDR3 protein: CASSLREDYGYTF. CDR3 DNA: TGTGCCAGCAGTTTGCGGGAAGACTATGGCTACACCTTC. The rearrangement uses TRBV12-3 or TRBV12-4 and TRBJ1-2; D is unclear. The CDR3 consists of 13 residues. V lost 3 bases to trimming and J lost 3 bases, with 8 bases between them.

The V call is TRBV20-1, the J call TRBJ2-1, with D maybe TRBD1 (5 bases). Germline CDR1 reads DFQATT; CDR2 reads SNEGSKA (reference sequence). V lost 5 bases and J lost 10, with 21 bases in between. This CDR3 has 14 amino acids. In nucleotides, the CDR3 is TGCAGTGCTCGACCGACAGACCCCTCCTACGAGCAGTTCTTC. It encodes CSARPTDPSYEQFF.

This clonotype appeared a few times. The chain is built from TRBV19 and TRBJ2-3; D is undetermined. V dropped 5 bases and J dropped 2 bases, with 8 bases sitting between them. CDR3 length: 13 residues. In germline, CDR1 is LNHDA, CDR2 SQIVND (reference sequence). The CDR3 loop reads CASSSFTTDTQYF. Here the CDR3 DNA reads TGTGCCAGTAGTTCTTTCACCACAGATACGCAGTATTTT.

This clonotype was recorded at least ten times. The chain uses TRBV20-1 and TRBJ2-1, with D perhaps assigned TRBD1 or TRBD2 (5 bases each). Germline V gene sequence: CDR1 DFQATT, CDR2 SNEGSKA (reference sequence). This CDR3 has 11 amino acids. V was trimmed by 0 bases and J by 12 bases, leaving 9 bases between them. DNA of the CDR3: TGCAGTGCTAGAGAGAGGGGCATGCAGTTCTTC. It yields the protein CSARERGMQFF.

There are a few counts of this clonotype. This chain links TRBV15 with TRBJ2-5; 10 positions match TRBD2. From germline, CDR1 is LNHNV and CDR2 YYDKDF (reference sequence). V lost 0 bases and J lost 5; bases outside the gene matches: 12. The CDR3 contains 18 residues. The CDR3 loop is CATSRDPSGGVLRETQYF. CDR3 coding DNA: TGTGCCACCAGCAGAGACCCAAGCGGGGGGGTACTCCGTGAGACCCAGTACTTC.

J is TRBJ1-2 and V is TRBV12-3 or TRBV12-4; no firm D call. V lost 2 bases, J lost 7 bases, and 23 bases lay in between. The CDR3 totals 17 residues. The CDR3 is CASSLMPLPFLTGGYTF. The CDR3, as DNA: TGTGCCAGCAGTTTAATGCCCCTACCCTTCCTGACCGGTGGCTACACCTTC.

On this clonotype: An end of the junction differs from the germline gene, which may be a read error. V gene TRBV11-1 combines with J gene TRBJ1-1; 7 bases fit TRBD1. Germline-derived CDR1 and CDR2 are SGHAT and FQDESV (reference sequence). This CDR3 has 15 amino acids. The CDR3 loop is CSSQGGLQMNTEAFF. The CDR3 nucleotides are TGTTCCAGCCAGGGGGGACTGCAGATGAACACTGAAGCTTTCTTT.

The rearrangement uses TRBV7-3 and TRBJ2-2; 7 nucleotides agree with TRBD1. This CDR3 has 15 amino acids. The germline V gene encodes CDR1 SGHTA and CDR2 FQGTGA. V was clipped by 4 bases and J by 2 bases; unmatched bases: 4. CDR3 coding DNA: TGTGCCAGCAGCTCCGGGACAGCTAACACCGGGGAGCTGTTTTTT. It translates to CASSSGTANTGELFF.

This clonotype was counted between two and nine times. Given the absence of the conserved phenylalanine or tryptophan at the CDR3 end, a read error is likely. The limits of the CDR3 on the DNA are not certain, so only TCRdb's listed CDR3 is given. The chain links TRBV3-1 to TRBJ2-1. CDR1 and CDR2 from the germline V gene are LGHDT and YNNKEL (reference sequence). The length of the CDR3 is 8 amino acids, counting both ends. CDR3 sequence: CASSQDGD.

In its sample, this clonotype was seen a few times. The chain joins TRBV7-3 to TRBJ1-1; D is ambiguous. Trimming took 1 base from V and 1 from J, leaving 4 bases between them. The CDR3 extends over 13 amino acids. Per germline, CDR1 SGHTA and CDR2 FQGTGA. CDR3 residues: CASSLNGNTEAFF. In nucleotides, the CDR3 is TGTGCCAGCAGCTTAAACGGGAACACTGAAGCTTTCTTT.